This T cell receptor beta chain came from a study of OX40 agonist ivuxolimab in advanced cancers. Whole-study results and caveats: Low normalized clonal expansion also occurred in some nonresponding patients.

Libraries were prepared by immunoSEQ multiplex PCR; TCRdb keeps only in-frame clonotypes and omits some of them. The data hold some 95,000 clones, with around 92% observed a single time. The germline gives CDR1 LNHDA, CDR2 SQIVND (reference sequence). The CDR3 extends over 14 amino acids. Trimming removed 5 bases from V and 6 bases from J, with 13 bases in between. A note on this clone: Its antigen is unidentified.

This sequence was found in an adult with an advanced solid tumor such as melanoma, head and neck, liver or kidney cancer. The source material was CD4+ or CD8+ T cells sorted from blood, sampled in a trial of the OX40 agonist ivuxolimab. The J gene is TRBJ2-2, the V gene TRBV19, with D uncertain. The CDR3, as DNA: TGTGCCAGTAGTGCCTACCCGAGGCCCGGGGAGCTGTTTTTT. Its protein product is CASSAYPRPGELFF.